Listed here are 8 T cell receptor beta chains from one sample, sequenced in a study of shared clonotypes between healthy human individuals. The naive CD8 fraction comprised CD45RO-negative cells positively selected for CCR7 and excluded terminally differentiated effector memory CD45RA+ cells. Libraries were prepared by immunoSEQ multiplex PCR; TCRdb keeps only in-frame clonotypes and omits some of them. The sample yields more than 2 million clones, approximately 92% seen once. The specimen was naive CD8+ T cells from PBMCs. The receptors originated from a man aged 18 to 30 in good health. Some clones in this sample may be carry-over from other donors' samples.

The J gene is TRBJ2-7, the V gene TRBV7-9; D might be TRBD2 (5 bases). The CDR3 is 14 amino acids. V was cut by 4 bases and J by 2 bases, with 12 bases left in between. Looked up from germline, CDR1 is SEHNR and CDR2 is FQNEAQ (reference sequence). The CDR3 spells CASSWRGPPYEQYF. The CDR3 nucleotides are TGTGCCAGCAGCTGGAGAGGGCCCCCCTACGAGCAGTACTTC.

V usage is TRBV4-1 and J usage is TRBJ2-3; TRBD2 might be the D (5 bases). Germline V gives CDR1 MGHRA, CDR2 YSYEKL. Trimming took off 0 bases at V and 4 bases at J, with 11 bases between the two ends. The CDR3 runs to 15 residues. The chain's CDR3 is CASSQDRGTPDTQYF. CDR3 in DNA: TGCGCCAGCAGCCAAGACCGGGGAACCCCAGATACGCAGTATTTT.

The CDR3 bases are TGCGCCAGCAGCCAAGATCGGCAGGGGAAGGCTGAAGCTTTCTTT. It specifies CASSQDRQGKAEAFF. V usage is TRBV4-1 and J usage is TRBJ1-1, with D perhaps TRBD1 (6 bases). Trimming pared 0 bases from V and 6 bases from J, leaving 14 bases between. The CDR3 is made up of 15 amino acids. Looked up from germline, CDR1 is MGHRA and CDR2 is YSYEKL.

This chain uses TRBV5-8 with TRBJ2-7; D is possibly TRBD1 (6 bases). The V end was cut by 0 bases, the J end by 6 bases, with 13 bases between. Germline V CDR1 and CDR2: SGHTS, YDEGEE. This CDR3 region has 14 residues. CDR3 coding DNA: TGTGCCAGCAGCTTGGGTCCCGAAGGGGGCGAGCAGTACTTC. This gives the protein CASSLGPEGGEQYF. Full variable domain (rest looked up from reference TRBV5-8 and TRBJ2-7): EAGVTQSPTHLIKTRGQQATLRCSPISGHTSVYWYQQALGLGLQFLLWYDEGEERNRGNFPPRFSGRQFPNYSSELNVNALELEDSALYLCASSLGPEGGEQYFGPGTRLTVT.

This chain joins TRBV6-5 and TRBJ2-2; 7 bases are shared with TRBD2. Germline CDR1 MNHEY, CDR2 SVGAGI. The CDR3 totals 14 residues. V lost 2 bases to trimming and J lost 6 bases; unmatched junction nucleotides: 3. The CDR3 nucleotides read TGTGCCAGCAGTTACCGGGGGAGGGCCGGGGAGCTGTTTTTT. Translated, it gives CASSYRGRAGELFF.

V and J are TRBV5-1 and TRBJ2-5; D could derive from TRBD1 or TRBD2 (5 bases each). The CDR3 covers 15 residues. The V end was cut by 7 bases, the J end by 2 bases, with 18 bases between. Per germline, CDR1 SGHRS and CDR2 YFSETQ. CDR3 region: CASRDQRFFQETQYF. The CDR3 DNA follows: TGCGCCAGCCGGGACCAACGATTCTTTCAAGAGACCCAGTACTTC.

This clone was recorded once. The chain couples TRBV29-1 to TRBJ1-5, with 7 positions matching TRBD1. The CDR3 runs 14 residues. Germline V gene lookup returns CDR1 SQVTM and CDR2 ANQGSEA. The V gene end was trimmed by 4 bases and the J gene end by 7 bases; junction bases not matched to a gene: 10. CDR3 in DNA: TGCAGCGTTGCTCTCGACAGGGTGGGCCAGCCCCAGCATTTT. Its protein is CSVALDRVGQPQHF.

Details on this clone: Other DNA sequences of this sample code for an identical CDR3. This rearrangement joins TRBV6-5 to TRBJ1-2; a weak D match, TRBD1 (6 bases). The germline CDR1 and CDR2 sequences are MNHEY and SVGAGI. V was pared by 5 bases and J by 2 bases, with 9 bases between. The CDR3 is 13 residues long. CDR3 nucleotides: TGTGCCAGCAGTCCCCAGGGGAACTATGGCTACACCTTC. It specifies CASSPQGNYGYTF.